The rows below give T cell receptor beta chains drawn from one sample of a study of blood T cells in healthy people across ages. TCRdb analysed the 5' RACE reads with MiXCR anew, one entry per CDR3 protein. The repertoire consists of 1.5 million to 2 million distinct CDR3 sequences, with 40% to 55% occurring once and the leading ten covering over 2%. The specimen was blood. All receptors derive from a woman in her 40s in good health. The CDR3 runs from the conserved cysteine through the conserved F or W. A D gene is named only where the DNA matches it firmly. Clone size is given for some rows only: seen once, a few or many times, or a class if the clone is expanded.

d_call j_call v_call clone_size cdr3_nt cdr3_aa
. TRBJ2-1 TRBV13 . TGTGCCAGCAGCCCCCCCGGTCAAGAGGGCTACAATGAGCAGTTCTTC CASSPPGQEGYNEQFF
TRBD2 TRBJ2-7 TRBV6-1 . TGTGCCAGCAGTGAAGTGCGGTTATTAGCGGGGCTTGCCTACGAGCAGTACTTC CASSEVRLLAGLAYEQYF
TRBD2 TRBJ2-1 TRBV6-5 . TGTGCCAGCAGTTACGCGCGGGGGGCCTTAGATAATGAGCAGTTCTTC CASSYARGALDNEQFF
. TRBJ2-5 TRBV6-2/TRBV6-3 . TGTGCCAGCAGTTACTCGATACCAGCCAGGGCTGGGGTTTGGGACCAGTACTTC CASSYSIPARAGVWDQYF
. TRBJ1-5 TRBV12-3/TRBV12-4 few TGTGCCAGCAGGGGTACTGGGTTGCAGGCTAGCAATCAGCCCCAGCATTTT CASRGTGLQASNQPQHF
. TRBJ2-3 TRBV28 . TGTGCCAGCAGTGTGGGGCGTTTCGCAGGACAGAAAAGGGTCATGAATACGCAGTATTTT CASSVGRFAGQKRVMNTQYF
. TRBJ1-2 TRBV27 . TGTGCCAGCAGTTTATCGCGGCAGGTTTATGGCTACACCTTC CASSLSRQVYGYTF
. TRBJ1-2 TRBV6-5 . TGTGCCAGCAGCCGAGACGGGTTGGACTATGGCTACACCTTC CASSRDGLDYGYTF
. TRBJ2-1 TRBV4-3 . TGCGTCAGCAGCCAAGCTGGCTACAATGAGCAGTTCTTC CVSSQAGYNEQFF
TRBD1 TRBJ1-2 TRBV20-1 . TGCAGTGCTAGAGGGACAGGGGGTGGCTACACCTTC CSARGTGGGYTF
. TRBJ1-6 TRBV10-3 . TGTGCCATCAGTGAGTCGAAGGGGAGTAATTCACCCCTCCACTTT CAISESKGSNSPLHF
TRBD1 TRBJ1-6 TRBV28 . TGTGCCAGCAGCCGGGAACGGGACAGGGCTTATTCACCCCTCCACTTT CASSRERDRAYSPLHF
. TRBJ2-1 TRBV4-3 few TGCGCCAGCAGCCAAGATCCTTCGAACTGGGTGTCCCACAATGAGCAGTTCTTC CASSQDPSNWVSHNEQFF
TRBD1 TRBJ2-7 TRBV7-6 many TGTGCCAGCAGCGCTGGGACAGGGGGGCCCTACGAGCAGTACTTC CASSAGTGGPYEQYF
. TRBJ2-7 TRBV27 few TGTGCCAGCAGGGGAGACACGGAGAGCTCCTACGAGCAGTACTTC CASRGDTESSYEQYF
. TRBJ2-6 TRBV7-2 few TGTGCCACCGGGCGGGGTTCTGGGGCCAACGTCCTGACTTTC CATGRGSGANVLTF
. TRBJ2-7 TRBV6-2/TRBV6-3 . TGTGCCAGCGGTTACGGGGTGAGGAAATACGAGCAGTACTTC CASGYGVRKYEQYF
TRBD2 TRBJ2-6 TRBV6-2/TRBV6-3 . TGTGCCAGCAGTAAACGACTAGCGGGCCCCTCTGGGGCCAACGTCCTGACTTTC CASSKRLAGPSGANVLTF
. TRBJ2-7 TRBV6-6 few TGTGCCACCCAAGGCAGGGCCTCCTACGAGCAGTACTTC CATQGRASYEQYF
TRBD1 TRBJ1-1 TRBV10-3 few TGTGCCATCAGTGGGACAGGGCTTTACACTGAAGCTTTCTTT CAISGTGLYTEAFF
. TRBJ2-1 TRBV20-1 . TGTAGTGCTAGAGTCCAGGAGAGCTCCTACAATGAGCAGTTCTTC CSARVQESSYNEQFF
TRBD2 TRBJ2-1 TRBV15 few TGTGCCACCAGCAGAGCTGCAGCGGGGTCAAGGGATGAGCAGTTCTTC CATSRAAAGSRDEQFF
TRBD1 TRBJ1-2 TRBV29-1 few TGCAGCGTTCAAGGGACAGGGGTCGGCTACACCTTC CSVQGTGVGYTF
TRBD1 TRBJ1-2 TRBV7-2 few TGTGCCAGCAGCTTAGCGCACGACCGGGACAGGGATGGCTACACCTTC CASSLAHDRDRDGYTF
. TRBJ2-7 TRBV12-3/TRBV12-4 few TGTGCCAGCAGTTTAGCTGGGTTTTTCGAGGGACACGAGCAGTACTTC CASSLAGFFEGHEQYF